This is a list of T cell receptor beta chains from one sample in a study of cytomegalovirus exposure and HLA in healthy donors. Repertoires were generated with immunoSEQ multiplex PCR, while TCRdb's copy carries only in-frame clones and drops some. Of some 180,000 clones listed, roughly three quarters are singletons. The material sequenced was PBMCs. The receptors were sampled from a young woman in good health and CMV-seropositive. Each CDR3 is given with its conserved first and last residue.

v_call,j_call,cdr3_aa
TRBV15,TRBJ2-5,CATSTRDSQETQYF
TRBV11-3,TRBJ2-3,CASSLGSGGIDTQYF
TRBV30,TRBJ1-2,CAWERGLDYGYTF
TRBV5-1,TRBJ1-1,CASSEQGNTEAFF
TRBV13,TRBJ1-6,CASSSGTGGVGYNSPLHF
TRBV27,TRBJ2-7,CASSFPQGRAF
TRBV28,TRBJ2-1,CASSSGSGGPYNEQFF
TRBV28,TRBJ2-3,CASRQVSSTDTQYF
TRBV28,TRBJ1-5,CASSLIQNSNQPQHF
TRBV4-1,TRBJ1-1,CASSRGGDRAYTEAFF
TRBV2,TRBJ2-3,CASSDGSGGFTDTQYF
TRBV18,TRBJ1-5,CASSPQRTSNQPQHF
TRBV4-1,TRBJ1-3,CASSLGVGNTIYF
TRBV5-1,TRBJ2-5,CASSLGGRETQYF
TRBV7-2,TRBJ2-2,CASSLGQGRPGELFF
TRBV4-3,TRBJ2-1,CASSHGTSGGAGYNEQFF
TRBV15,TRBJ2-7,CATSGTGKGVDSYEQYF
TRBV27,TRBJ2-7,CASSSPRTSGKIEHEQYF
TRBV5-1,TRBJ2-1,CASSVGLAGGNEQFF
TRBV28,TRBJ2-5,CASTPGLAGLRETQYF
TRBV6-5,TRBJ1-4,CASSYRTAGEKLFF
TRBV28,TRBJ2-1,CASSLMRGGFPNEQFF
TRBV7-2,TRBJ1-1,CASSLNRAEAFF
TRBV7-7,TRBJ2-3,CASSLAGGDTQYF
TRBV2,TRBJ2-1,CASRGSEGEQFF
TRBV19,TRBJ2-2,CASIETNTGELFF
TRBV19,TRBJ2-2,CASRGGAAPGELFF
TRBV27,TRBJ2-2,CASSFGHGIGELFF
TRBV7-9,TRBJ2-7,CASEGVGTYEQYF
TRBV11-2,TRBJ1-1,CASSFWGRSQGMNTEAFF
TRBV7-2,TRBJ2-3,CASSLEPPDTQYF